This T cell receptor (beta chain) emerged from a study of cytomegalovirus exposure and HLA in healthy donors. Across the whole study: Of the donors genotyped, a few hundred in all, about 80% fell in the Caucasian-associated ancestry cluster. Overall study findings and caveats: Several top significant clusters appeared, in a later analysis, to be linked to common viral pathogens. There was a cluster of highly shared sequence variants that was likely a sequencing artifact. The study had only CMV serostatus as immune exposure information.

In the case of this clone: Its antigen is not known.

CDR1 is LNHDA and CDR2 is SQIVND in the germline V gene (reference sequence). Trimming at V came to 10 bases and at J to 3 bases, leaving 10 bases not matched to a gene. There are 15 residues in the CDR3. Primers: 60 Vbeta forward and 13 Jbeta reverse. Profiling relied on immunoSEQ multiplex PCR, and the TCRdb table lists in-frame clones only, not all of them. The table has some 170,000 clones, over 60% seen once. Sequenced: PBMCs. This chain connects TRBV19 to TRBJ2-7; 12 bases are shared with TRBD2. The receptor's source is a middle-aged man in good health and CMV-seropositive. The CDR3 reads CATTVTSGSLYEQYF. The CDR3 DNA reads TGTGCCACCACGGTGACTAGCGGGAGCCTCTACGAGCAGTACTTC.